This T cell receptor beta chain was identified in a study of blood T cell repertoires in COVID-19. As for the study in general: Sample material is recorded as cDNA or gDNA derived from T cells, B-cell-depleted T cells, or PBMCs.

Some clones are missing from TCRdb's copy, which holds only in-frame ones; the method was immunoSEQ multiplex PCR. The sample holds 40,000 to 50,000 clones, 70% to 90% seen once. Trimming removed 5 bases from V and 7 bases from J; junction bases left unmatched: 20. The germline CDR1 and CDR2 sequences are MRHNA and SNTAGT. This CDR3 comprises 17 residues. The sequenced material came from peripheral blood. The TCR sequence derives from a man aged 50 to 59 with active COVID-19. The genes are TRBV6-4 and TRBJ2-7, with 7 bases lining up with TRBD2. The CDR3 region is CASSPQIGGGETREQYF. CDR3 in DNA: TGTGCCAGCAGTCCCCAAATCGGCGGGGGTGAAACAAGGGAGCAGTACTTC.